This record covers a single TCR beta chain. Its antigen is undetermined. The data originate from a study of vaccination and CD4 T cells after COVID-19. The overall study: Median time from second vaccine dose to sampling was about 70 days (14 to 241).

Sequencing of DNA taken from cultured CD4+ T cells relied on the Oncomine TCR Beta short-read assay. Genomic DNA was drawn out of CD4+ T cells grown in culture. TCRdb ran MiXCR on the PCR reads and lists one entry per CDR3 protein. The sample lists about 15,000 distinct CDR3 sequences, roughly 43% occurring once. This CDR3 has 13 amino acids. Germline CDR1 and CDR2: SQVTM and ANQGSEA. Trimming left V 5 bases short and J 3 bases short, with 11 bases between. Findings and caveats of the study: Within convalescent individuals, 304 out of 307 vaccine-specific clones proved to be spike mono-reactive. Among those convalescent, a median roughly 90% of reactive clones emerged solely post-vaccination.

Documented treatment: roughly nine-day PBMC culture with coronavirus spike peptide pools or control peptides (ViraFEST assay). V gene TRBV29-1 combines with J gene TRBJ1-5; D is unresolved. Specimen: CD4+ T cells from blood, cultured in vitro. The clonotype was recovered from a human donor who had recovered from COVID-19. The CDR3: CSVLVRTNQPQHF. DNA for the CDR3: TGCAGCGTTTTAGTTCGAACCAATCAGCCCCAGCATTTT.